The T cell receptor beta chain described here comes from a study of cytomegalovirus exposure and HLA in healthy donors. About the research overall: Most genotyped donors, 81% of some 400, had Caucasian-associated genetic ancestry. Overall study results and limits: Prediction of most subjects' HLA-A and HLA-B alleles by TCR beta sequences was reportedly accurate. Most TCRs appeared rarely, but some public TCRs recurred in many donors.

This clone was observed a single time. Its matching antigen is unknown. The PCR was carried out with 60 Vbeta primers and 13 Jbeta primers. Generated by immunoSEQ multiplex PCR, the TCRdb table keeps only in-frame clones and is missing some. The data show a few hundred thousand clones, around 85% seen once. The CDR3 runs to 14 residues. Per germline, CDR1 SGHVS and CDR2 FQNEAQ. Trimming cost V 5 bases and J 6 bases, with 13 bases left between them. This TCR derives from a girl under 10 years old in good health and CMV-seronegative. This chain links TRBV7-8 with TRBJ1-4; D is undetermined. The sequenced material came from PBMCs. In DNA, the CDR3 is TGTGCCAGCAGCCCCTCGGGTGTTGATGAAAAACTGTTTTTT. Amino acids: CASSPSGVDEKLFF.